This TCR beta chain was sequenced during a study of blood T cell repertoires in COVID-19. Overall study context: The samples span acute and convalescent COVID-19 from the United States, Italy and Spain.

Trimming took 4 bases from V and 2 from J, leaving 15 bases between them. The CDR3 runs to 16 residues. The germline CDR1 and CDR2 sequences are MDHEN and SYDVKM. Authors' methods: Estimation of nucleated cell counts relied on the amplification of reference gene primers. TCRdb's table, derived via immunoSEQ multiplex PCR, lists solely in-frame clones and lacks some. V, J and clone size derive from that table, while D and trimming were established from the DNA sequence. The table records about 260,000 clones, 70% to 85% of them present only once. The material sequenced was peripheral blood. This chain uses TRBV28 with TRBJ2-1; D is possibly TRBD2 (6 bases). The receptor was derived from a woman older than 75 with acute or convalescent COVID-19. The chain's CDR3 is CASSSPAGSTYNEQFF. CDR3 sequence (DNA): TGTGCCAGCAGTTCCCCAGCCGGGAGCACCTACAATGAGCAGTTCTTC.